One and the same sample provided the 11 T cell receptor beta chains below, sequenced in a study of post-analysis software for immune sequencing data. Overall study results and limits: In patients, TRBV5-6, TRBV5-1 and TRBV20-1 belonged to roughly five TRBV segments found more frequently than in controls.

These receptors have no known antigen. cDNA libraries of TCR beta carried unique molecular identifiers. TCRdb reprocessed the PCR reads via MiXCR and lists one record per CDR3 protein. The sample holds approximately 630,000 distinct CDR3 sequences, roughly three fifths seen once. The sequenced sample consisted of blood. These receptors all stem from a girl aged 2-10 years with multiple sclerosis.

The chain uses TRBV2 and TRBJ1-2, with D unresolved. Germline CDR1 is SNHLY and CDR2 is FYNNEI. This CDR3 spans 13 amino acids. Trimming left V 7 bases short and J 7 bases short, with 16 bases between. In DNA, the CDR3 is TGTGCCAGCAAGCGCGGGGAAGGCTCTGGCTACACCTTC. It encodes CASKRGEGSGYTF.

This chain connects TRBV27 to TRBJ2-5, with 9 bases aligning to TRBD1. The better agreement between TRBJ2-7 and the DNA end casts doubt on the J call. The CDR3 is 16 amino acids. Germline V lookup: CDR1 MNHEY, CDR2 SMNVEV (reference sequence). For the CDR3, the DNA is TGTGCCAGCAGTTTAGACGACAGGGGGGGCCCCTACGAGCAGTACTTC. Translating gives CASSLDDRGGPYEQYF.

This clonotype was seen only a few times. The genes are TRBV6-1 and TRBJ2-5; the D gene is possibly TRBD2 (6 bases). The CDR3 extends over 15 amino acids. The V end was cut by 5 bases, the J end by 11 bases, with 24 bases between. The germline V gene has CDR1 MNHNS and CDR2 SASEGT. CDR3 amino acids: CASSPAGQGSGEQYF. The CDR3 coding sequence is TGTGCCAGCAGTCCGGCGGGGCAGGGTTCGGGTGAGCAGTACTTC.

V and J are TRBV7-9 and TRBJ1-1, with 11 positions matching TRBD1. The V gene's germline CDR1 is SEHNR and CDR2 FQNEAQ (reference sequence). Germline trimming cut 5 bases from V and 7 bases from J; bases unmatched to any gene: 12. There are 16 residues in the CDR3. CDR3 amino acids: CASSHSPDRGRREAFF. For the CDR3, the DNA is TGTGCCAGCAGCCATTCCCCGGACAGGGGGCGGCGTGAAGCTTTCTTT.

In nucleotides, the CDR3 is TGTGCCAGCAGCTTAGCGACAGGAACCATTCAGTACTTC. Translation gives CASSLATGTIQYF. The chain carries TRBV7-2 and TRBJ2-4; D is perhaps TRBD1 (6 bases). V lost 0 bases and J 9 bases, leaving 9 bases between the germline ends. CDR3 length: 13 residues. Germline V gene lookup returns CDR1 SGHTA and CDR2 FQGNSA.

The V and J genes are TRBV5-5 and TRBJ2-7; no definite D call. V was cut by 1 base and J by 4 bases, with 12 bases left in between. The CDR3 runs to 14 residues. CDR1 is SGHKS and CDR2 is YYEKEE in the germline V gene (reference sequence). CDR3 in DNA: TGTGCCAGCAGCTTGAGCCCAACGGAATACGAGCAGTACTTC. Encoded protein: CASSLSPTEYEQYF. Looking up the rest from reference TRBV5-5 and TRBJ2-7 gives the full variable domain: DAGVTQSPTHLIKTRGQQVTLRCSPISGHKSVSWYQQVLGQGPQFIFQYYEKEERGRGNFPDRFSARQFPNYSSELNVNALLLGDSALYLCASSLSPTEYEQYFGPGTRLTVT.

The chain employs TRBV4-3 and TRBJ2-1, with 10 bases fitting TRBD2. The germline CDR1 and CDR2 sequences are LGHNA and YSLEER. J was trimmed by 5 bases and V by 1 base; bases with no gene match: 11. The CDR3 extends over 18 amino acids. CDR3 sequence reads: CASSQAWDWGLANNEQFF. The CDR3 DNA sequence: TGCGCCAGCAGCCAAGCCTGGGACTGGGGACTAGCGAACAATGAGCAGTTCTTC.

CDR3 residues: CAISEGVNQPQHF. The CDR3 nucleotides are TGTGCCATCAGTGAGGGCGTAAATCAGCCCCAGCATTTT. The chain links TRBV10-3 to TRBJ1-5; D not certain. The CDR3 is 13 residues long. The V gene lost 2 bases and the J gene lost 4 bases, with 6 bases spanning the gap. Per germline, CDR1 ENHRY and CDR2 SYGVKD.

This clonotype has just a few counts. J is TRBJ2-7 and V is TRBV9; 7 bases are a match to TRBD2. The CDR3 contains 14 residues. Germline V gene lookup returns CDR1 SGDLS and CDR2 YYNGEE. V dropped 1 base and J dropped 4; count of bases not matched to a gene: 5. CDR3 sequence (DNA): TGTGCCAGCAGCGTAAACGGCGGGGGATACGAGCAGTACTTC. This codes for CASSVNGGGYEQYF.

There are a few counts of this clonotype. V is TRBV29-1 and J is TRBJ1-1; D remains ambiguous. Trimming left V 4 bases short and J 4 bases short, with 13 bases between. CDR3 length: 13 residues. Germline V CDR1 and CDR2: SQVTM, ANQGSEA. The CDR3 DNA is TGCAGCGTTGGTAGCCGGGGTGGCACTGAAGCTTTCTTT. It translates to CSVGSRGGTEAFF.

The rearrangement links TRBV29-1 to TRBJ1-1, with a weak D call TRBD1 (6 bases). There are 12 residues in the CDR3. The germline V gene encodes CDR1 SQVTM and CDR2 ANQGSEA. Trimming cost V 7 bases and J 4 bases, with 13 bases left between them. CDR3 sequence: CSGGASGTEAFF. In DNA, the CDR3 is TGCAGCGGGGGGGCATCGGGCACTGAAGCTTTCTTT. Full variable domain (rest looked up from reference TRBV29-1 and TRBJ1-1): SAVISQKPSRDICQRGTSLTIQCQVDSQVTMMFWYRQQPGQSLTLIATANQGSEATYESGFVIDKFPISRPNLTFSTLTVSNMSPEDSSIYLCSGGASGTEAFFGQGTRLTVV.